The 4 T cell receptor beta chains below were found in one sample sequenced in a study of identical twins. TCRdb reprocessed the 5' RACE reads with MiXCR, giving one entry per CDR3 protein. There are approximately 680,000 distinct CDR3 sequences in the sample; about 7% occur only once, and over 1.5% lies in the top ten. These same data were also listed under a study on yellow fever vaccine responses in identical twins.

Input material: PBMCs. Receptors originate from a woman aged 18-35 years in good health.

This clonotype occurred many times. This chain uses TRBV6-1 with TRBJ2-4, with 8 bases identical to TRBD1. The CDR3 runs to 15 residues. The germline V gene has CDR1 MNHNS and CDR2 SASEGT. After removal of 7 bases from V and 1 base from J, the junction contained 6 bases not matched to a gene. CDR3 coding DNA: TGTGCCAGCACCAGGGGGCAAGCGGCCAAAAACATTCAGTACTTC. It specifies CASTRGQAAKNIQYF.

This clonotype was counted many times. The chain employs TRBV20-1 and TRBJ1-6; possible D gene TRBD1, 6 bases. Germline-derived CDR1 and CDR2 are DFQATT and SNEGSKA (reference sequence). The CDR3 is 18 residues long. V lost 0 bases and J lost 0, with 15 bases in between. Written as DNA, the CDR3 is TGCAGTGCTAGAGAGTGGGGGGCACAGGGCTCCTATAATTCACCCCTCCACTTT. It encodes CSAREWGAQGSYNSPLHF.

Note on this clonotype: One end of the junction does not line up with germline, which may come from a read error. J is TRBJ2-2 and V is TRBV7-3; D is unresolved. Per germline, CDR1 SGHTA and CDR2 FQGTGA. The CDR3 has 14 residues. The CDR3 DNA reads TGTTCCAGCAGCTTGGATACGACGGGCGGGGAGCTGTTTTTT. Translated: CSSSLDTTGGELFF.

This rearrangement joins TRBV7-8 to TRBJ2-2, with 12 bases fitting TRBD2. With V trimmed by 6 bases and J by 6 bases, 14 bases remained unmatched. Per the germline V gene, CDR1 is SGHVS and CDR2 is FQNEAQ. This CDR3 has 18 amino acids. The CDR3 DNA is TGTGCCAGCAGTGAGGGGAGACTAGCGGGAGATCGGGCCGGGGAGCTGTTTTTT. It is translated as CASSEGRLAGDRAGELFF.